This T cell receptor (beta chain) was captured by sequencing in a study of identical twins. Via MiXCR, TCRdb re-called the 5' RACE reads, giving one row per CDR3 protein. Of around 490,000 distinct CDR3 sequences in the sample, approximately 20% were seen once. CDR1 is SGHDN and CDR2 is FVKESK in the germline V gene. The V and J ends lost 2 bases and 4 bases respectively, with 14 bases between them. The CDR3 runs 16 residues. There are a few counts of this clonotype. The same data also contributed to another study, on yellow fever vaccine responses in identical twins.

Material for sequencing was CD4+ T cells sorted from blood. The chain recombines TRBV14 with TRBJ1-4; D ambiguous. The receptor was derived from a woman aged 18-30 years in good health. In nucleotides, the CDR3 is TGTGCCAGCAGCCAACCTTTCAACAAGGGTAATGAAAAACTGTTTTTT. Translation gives CASSQPFNKGNEKLFF.